The TCR beta chain described here comes from a study of T cell responses to AZD1222 COVID-19 vaccine. Only in-frame clones appear in the TCRdb table, and some are missing; sequencing was by immunoSEQ multiplex PCR. The data hold roughly 110,000 clones, with approximately 90% observed a single time. The germline V gene has CDR1 SNHLY and CDR2 FYNNEI. After removal of 8 bases from V and 9 bases from J, the junction contained 17 bases not matched to a gene. The CDR3 has 16 residues. Broader study findings: Repertoire samples came only from after the peak T cell response. CD4 TCRs covered the whole spike, strongest at regions 160-218 and 743-854. Regions left unmutated in variants are reportedly the target of nearly half of spike-specific TCRs. Rises in breadth and depth of Spike-specific TCRs came after two AZD1222 doses.

This clone was recorded once. No antigen is known for it. This material consisted of peripheral blood, taken 28 days after the second AZD1222 dose. This clonotype originated in an adult who received the AZD1222 COVID-19 vaccine. This rearrangement joins TRBV2 to TRBJ2-1; 9 bases fit TRBD1. The CDR3 is CASRDRALGSVSEQFF. The CDR3 DNA follows: TGTGCCAGCCGGGACAGGGCTTTGGGTAGCGTCAGTGAGCAGTTCTTC.